These 12 T cell receptor beta chains were all obtained from the same sample, sequenced in a study of shared clonotypes between healthy human individuals. Profiled with immunoSEQ multiplex PCR; TCRdb holds only in-frame clones, not every one. The sample records some 2,000,000 clones, almost 96% being singletons. Sequencing was performed on naive CD4+ T cells sorted from blood. Indicated subset: CD45RA+ positively selected. The receptors derive from a man aged 18 to 29 in good health.

The chain links TRBV4-3 to TRBJ2-2; 7 positions agree with TRBD1. In germline, CDR1 is LGHNA, CDR2 YSLEER. Trimming cost V 4 bases and J 4 bases; bases outside gene matches: 9. The CDR3 has 16 residues. The CDR3 reads CASSLLQGVGTGELFF. The CDR3 DNA is TGCGCCAGCAGCCTCCTTCAGGGGGTGGGCACCGGGGAGCTGTTTTTT.

The V call is TRBV10-2, the J call TRBJ1-1, with TRBD1 matching 8 bases. This CDR3 has 15 residues. Trimming took 6 bases from V and 1 from J; bases not matched to a gene: 7. CDR1 WSHSY and CDR2 SAAADI come from the germline V gene. In DNA, the CDR3 is TGCGCCAGCAGCGATTACACAGGGGGGAACACTGAAGCTTTCTTT. Translating gives CASSDYTGGNTEAFF.

The chain links TRBV11-3 to TRBJ1-1, with D maybe TRBD1 (6 bases). This CDR3 has 16 residues. Trimming removed 5 bases at V and 0 bases at J, with 16 bases between. Germline V gene sequence: CDR1 SGHNT, CDR2 YENEEA. The chain's CDR3 is CASSPPRGTMNTEAFF. The CDR3 bases are TGTGCCAGCAGCCCGCCTCGTGGGACAATGAACACTGAAGCTTTCTTT.

The V call is TRBV5-8, the J call TRBJ1-2; D is uncertain. CDR3 size: 14 residues. V was clipped by 0 bases and J by 4 bases, with 10 bases between them. In germline, CDR1 is SGHTS, CDR2 YDEGEE. The CDR3 spells CASSLGQSLYGYTF. The CDR3 region has the DNA TGTGCCAGCAGCTTGGGGCAGTCCCTCTATGGCTACACCTTC.

The chain is built from TRBV5-1 and TRBJ2-7, with D possibly being TRBD2 (6 bases). The V gene lost 4 bases and the J gene lost 6 bases, with 17 bases spanning the gap. Per germline, CDR1 SGHRS and CDR2 YFSETQ. The CDR3 runs 14 residues. CDR3: CASSLPIGGSEQYF. The CDR3 DNA reads as TGCGCCAGCAGCCTCCCCATCGGGGGAAGCGAGCAGTACTTC.

The chain carries TRBV5-1 and TRBJ1-1; D is ambiguous. V lost 0 bases to trimming and J lost 4 bases, with 16 bases between them. Germline-derived CDR1 and CDR2 are SGHRS and YFSETQ. The length of the CDR3 is 16 residues. CDR3 DNA: TGCGCCAGCAGCTTGGGGGCACTCCAAAGAGGCACTGAAGCTTTCTTT. Translation gives CASSLGALQRGTEAFF.

V and J are TRBV29-1 and TRBJ2-7; D remains ambiguous. CDR1 and CDR2 (germline): SQVTM, ANQGSEA. This CDR3 region has 13 residues. V lost 3 bases to trimming and J lost 6 bases, with 15 bases between them. The CDR3 here is CSVDFWDSGEQYF. The DNA for the CDR3 is TGCAGCGTTGATTTCTGGGATTCGGGCGAGCAGTACTTC.

This clone showed up just once. The chain recombines TRBV10-3 with TRBJ1-2, with TRBD1 identical over 9 bases. The CDR3 sequence is 16 residues long. Germline CDR1 and CDR2: ENHRY and SYGVKD. Trimming cost V 4 bases and J 0 bases; bases outside gene matches: 6. The CDR3 loop reads CAISGRDRAANYGYTF. Written as DNA, the CDR3 is TGTGCCATCAGTGGCCGGGACAGGGCCGCTAACTATGGCTACACCTTC.

This clone has a single count. The rearrangement links TRBV2 to TRBJ1-6; D may be TRBD1 (5 bases). CDR3 size: 12 residues. Trimming took off 7 bases at V and 12 bases at J, with 13 bases between the two ends. Germline values: CDR1 SNHLY, CDR2 FYNNEI. The CDR3 protein is CASIGLGGPLHF. In DNA form, the CDR3 reads TGTGCCAGCATAGGGCTGGGGGGACCCCTCCACTTT.

The chain links TRBV7-9 to TRBJ2-1, with TRBD1 matching 12 bases. This CDR3 region has 17 residues. Germline assignment: CDR1 SEHNR and CDR2 FQNEAQ (reference sequence). V dropped 0 bases and J dropped 9; count of bases not matched to a gene: 9. CDR3 nucleotide sequence: TGTGCCAGCAGCTTAGCGATCCGGGACAGGGGGCGGGGTGAGCAGTTCTTC. Residues: CASSLAIRDRGRGEQFF. The full variable domain, its missing parts supplied by reference TRBV7-9 and TRBJ2-1, is DTGVSQNPRHKITKRGQNVTFRCDPISEHNRLYWYRQTLGQGPEFLTYFQNEAQLEKSRLLSDRFSAERPKGSFSTLEIQRTEQGDSAMYLCASSLAIRDRGRGEQFFGPGTRLTVL.

V usage is TRBV7-2 and J usage is TRBJ1-1, with D tentatively TRBD1 (6 bases). The CDR3 totals 15 residues. Trimming shortened V by 2 bases and J by 0 bases, and 10 bases separated the two germline ends. Germline CDR1 and CDR2: SGHTA and FQGNSA. This CDR3 is CASSLTTGVNTEAFF. In DNA, the CDR3 is TGTGCCAGCAGCTTAACGACAGGAGTGAACACTGAAGCTTTCTTT.

The rearrangement uses TRBV12-2 and TRBJ2-2. TRBV12-2 is an annotated pseudogene. CDR3 size: 16 residues. CDR3 in amino acids: CASREGPGPHTGELFF. For the CDR3, the DNA is TGTGCAAGTCGCGAAGGCCCCGGCCCTCACACCGGGGAGCTGTTTTTT.